The sequence of this TCR beta chain was determined in a study of blood T cell repertoires in COVID-19. Germline CDR1 reads GTSNPN; CDR2 reads SVGIG (reference sequence). With 0 bases clipped from V and 4 bases from J, the junction kept 5 bases outside the gene matches. The CDR3 is 14 residues long. Original handling: Counts of nucleated cells, estimated from reference gene primer amplification, were obtained. The protocol was immunoSEQ multiplex PCR, while the TCRdb copy is restricted to in-frame clones and leaves out a portion. The DNA gave D and trimming, while V, J and clone size come from that table. Counted here are about 250,000 clones, 88% occurring once; the ten biggest clones make up about 5.9%.

The sequence was obtained from a woman in her 30s with COVID-19, enrolled during active disease. Material for sequencing was peripheral blood. The chain has TRBV30 and TRBJ1-2, with 7 bases fitting TRBD1. This chain's CDR3 is CAWSVLQGSYGYTF. DNA of the CDR3: TGTGCCTGGAGTGTATTACAGGGGAGCTATGGCTACACCTTC.